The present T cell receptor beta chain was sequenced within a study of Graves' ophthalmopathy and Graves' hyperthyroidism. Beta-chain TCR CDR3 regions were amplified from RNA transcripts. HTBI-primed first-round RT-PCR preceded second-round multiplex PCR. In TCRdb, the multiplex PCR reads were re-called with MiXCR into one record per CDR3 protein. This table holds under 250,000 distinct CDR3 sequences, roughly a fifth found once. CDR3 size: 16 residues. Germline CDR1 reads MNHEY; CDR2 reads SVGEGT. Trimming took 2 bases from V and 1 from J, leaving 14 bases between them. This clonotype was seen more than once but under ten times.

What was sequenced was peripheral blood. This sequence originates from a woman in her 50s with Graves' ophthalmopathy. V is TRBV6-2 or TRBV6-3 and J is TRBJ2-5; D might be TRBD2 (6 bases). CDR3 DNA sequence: TGTGCCAGCAGTTACGGAGGCGGAGGGATCCAAGAGACCCAGTACTTC. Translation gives CASSYGGGGIQETQYF.